The 32 T cell receptor beta chains below come from one sample, sequenced in a study of T cell responses to AZD1222 COVID-19 vaccine. Generated by immunoSEQ multiplex PCR, the TCRdb table keeps only in-frame clones and is missing some. The table has 130,000 or so clones, more than 80% seen once. Sequenced material: peripheral blood, taken 28 days after the second dose of the MenACWY control vaccine. Every receptor here comes from an adult who received the MenACWY meningococcal vaccine as a control.

The V gene is TRBV19, the J gene TRBJ2-7; D gene ambiguous. V lost 5 bases and J 0 bases, leaving 14 bases between the germline ends. The CDR3 sequence is 15 residues long. The V gene's germline CDR1 is LNHDA and CDR2 SQIVND (reference sequence). The CDR3 spells CASSPRHLGSYEQYF. In DNA form, the CDR3 reads TGTGCCAGTAGTCCTCGACACCTAGGCTCCTACGAGCAGTACTTC.

The chain couples TRBV19 to TRBJ2-3; 8 nucleotides match TRBD2. CDR3 length: 15 amino acids. The germline V gene encodes CDR1 LNHDA and CDR2 SQIVND (reference sequence). The trim removed 4 bases at V and 0 bases at J, leaving 3 bases unmatched. The CDR3 loop is CASSTSGGSTDTQYF. The CDR3 DNA sequence: TGTGCCAGTAGTACAAGCGGGGGTAGCACAGATACGCAGTATTTT.

The CDR3 spells CASSLVPGSQPQHF. As DNA, the CDR3 is TGCGCCAGCAGCTTGGTACCAGGGTCTCAGCCCCAGCATTTT. The chain recombines TRBV5-1 with TRBJ1-5, with D possibly matching TRBD1 (5 bases). V lost 0 bases to trimming and J lost 6 bases, with 10 bases between them. The CDR3 length is 14 residues. Germline V CDR1 and CDR2: SGHRS, YFSETQ.

The chain uses TRBV9 and TRBJ2-7; D may be TRBD2 (5 bases). The ends were cut back, 5 bases at V and 2 bases at J, with 14 bases in the middle. The CDR3 has 14 residues. Germline assignment: CDR1 SGDLS and CDR2 YYNGEE. CDR3 DNA sequence: TGTGCCAGCAGTCGGGGATTGGCAACCTACGAGCAGTACTTC. Protein: CASSRGLATYEQYF. The variable domain in full, with the rest retrieved from reference TRBV9 and TRBJ2-7, is DSGVTQTPKHLITATGQRVTLRCSPRSGDLSVYWYQQSLDQGLQFLIQYYNGEERAKGNILERFSAQQFPDLHSELNLSSLELGDSALYFCASSRGLATYEQYFGPGTRLTVT.

This chain joins TRBV28 and TRBJ2-2; the match to TRBD2 covers 8 bases. The CDR3 is made up of 15 amino acids. J was trimmed by 5 bases and V by 3 bases; bases with no gene match: 5. The germline CDR1 and CDR2 sequences are MDHEN and SYDVKM. The CDR3 nucleotides read TGTGCCAGCAGTTTTCGCGGGGGGAGGACCGGGGAGCTGTTTTTT. Translation gives CASSFRGGRTGELFF.

J is TRBJ2-7 and V is TRBV3-1 (or the pseudogene TRBV3-2), with 12 nucleotides matching TRBD2. The germline CDR1 and CDR2 sequences are LGHDT and YNNKEL (reference sequence). After removal of 1 base from V and 3 bases from J, the junction contained 7 bases not matched to a gene. The CDR3 runs 17 residues. The CDR3 sequence is CASSQAGLAGLVYEQYF. The CDR3 region has the DNA TGTGCCAGCAGCCAAGCCGGACTAGCGGGATTGGTCTACGAGCAGTACTTC.

Comments on this clone: One end of the junction is discordant with germline, which a read error may explain. The chain combines TRBV5-6 with TRBJ1-5; TRBD1 is a possible D gene (5 bases). The length of the CDR3 is 14 residues. CDR1 SGHDT and CDR2 YYEEEE come from the germline V gene. DNA for the CDR3: TGTGCCAGCAGCCGATTCGACAGCACTCAGCCCCAGCATTTT. It codes for CASSRFDSTQPQHF.

CDR3 nucleotides: TGTGCCAGCAGCCAGGGAACTGGAAACACCATATATTTT. As protein: CASSQGTGNTIYF. This chain joins TRBV14 and TRBJ1-3; D uncertain. V gave up 3 bases and J gave up 2 bases, with 5 bases separating them. This CDR3 region has 13 residues. In germline, CDR1 is SGHDN, CDR2 FVKESK.

V and J are TRBV28 and TRBJ2-5; D ambiguous. Germline V lookup: CDR1 MDHEN, CDR2 SYDVKM. The germline V and J ends were trimmed by 6 bases and 5 bases, with 25 bases remaining between them. The CDR3 is made up of 17 amino acids. The CDR3 spells CASSIRWRWGDEETQYF. In DNA form, the CDR3 reads TGTGCCAGCAGCATCCGGTGGCGGTGGGGTGATGAGGAGACCCAGTACTTC.

This clone was recorded a few times. The rearrangement links TRBV5-4 to TRBJ1-2; D gene uncertain. The CDR3 is made up of 14 amino acids. Germline CDR1 is SGHNT and CDR2 is YYREEE (reference sequence). V shed 7 bases and J shed 3 bases, with 16 bases lying between them. The CDR3 region has the DNA TGTGCCAGCTTCCCGGACGGATTGGACTATGGCTACACCTTC. Protein product: CASFPDGLDYGYTF.

This clone appeared a single time. This chain connects TRBV27 to TRBJ2-5, with D uncertain. The ends were cut back, 2 bases at V and 5 bases at J, with 6 bases in the middle. The CDR3 is 12 residues long. Germline values: CDR1 MNHEY, CDR2 SMNVEV (reference sequence). The CDR3 DNA follows: TGTGCCAGCAGTTTAGTCGGTGAGACCCAGTACTTC. Translation: CASSLVGETQYF.

The rearrangement links TRBV9 to TRBJ1-6; D is unclear. V lost 6 bases, J lost 0 bases, and 13 bases lay in between. Germline lookup yields CDR1 SGDLS and CDR2 YYNGEE. The CDR3 has 16 amino acids. The CDR3 nucleotides are TGTGCCAGCACCCGCGATCCGAGCTCCTATAATTCACCCCTCCACTTT. The encoded protein is CASTRDPSSYNSPLHF.

This chain links TRBV27 with TRBJ2-5; 7 bases agree with TRBD1. The CDR3 has 14 amino acids. Germline trimming cut 4 bases from V and 4 bases from J; bases unmatched to any gene: 6. Germline V CDR1 and CDR2: MNHEY, SMNVEV (reference sequence). The CDR3 region has the DNA TGTGCCAGCAGTTCCTACAGGGGTGGAGAGACCCAGTACTTC. Its translation: CASSSYRGGETQYF.

The chain employs TRBV28 and TRBJ2-7; the match to TRBD2 covers 10 bases. The junction had 8 bases not matched to a gene; V was cut back by 7 bases and J by 5 bases. This CDR3 comprises 14 residues. The germline gives CDR1 MDHEN, CDR2 SYDVKM. The chain's CDR3 is CASTKGLAVDEQYF. CDR3 DNA: TGTGCCAGCACTAAAGGACTAGCGGTCGACGAGCAGTACTTC.

The genes are TRBV28 and TRBJ1-6; a possible D gene is TRBD1 (5 bases). The CDR3 is 15 residues long. The germline CDR1 and CDR2 sequences are MDHEN and SYDVKM. V was trimmed by 5 bases and J by 0 bases, leaving 8 bases between them. CDR3 residues: CASSGGSSYNSPLHF. CDR3 bases: TGTGCCAGCAGTGGGGGGAGCTCCTATAATTCACCCCTCCACTTT.

CDR3 nucleotide sequence: TGTGCCAGCAGCTTGGAGGGACGGAGCAATCAGCCCCAGCATTTT. Its protein product is CASSLEGRSNQPQHF. The V call is TRBV5-5, the J call TRBJ1-5; perhaps TRBD1 as D (5 bases). Germline CDR1 SGHKS, CDR2 YYEKEE (reference sequence). The CDR3 has 15 amino acids. V was pared by 0 bases and J by 1 base, with 8 bases between.

V gene TRBV6-6 combines with J gene TRBJ2-3; D unclear. With 4 bases removed from V and 4 bases from J, the gap between germline ends came to 6 bases. The CDR3 loop spans 12 amino acids. The germline V gene encodes CDR1 MNHNY and CDR2 SVGAGI (reference sequence). The CDR3 sequence: CASSSVSDTQYF. The CDR3 bases are TGTGCCAGCAGTTCGGTTTCAGATACGCAGTATTTT.

V usage is TRBV4-2 and J usage is TRBJ1-5, with D hard to call. Germline loops: CDR1 LGHNA, CDR2 YNFKEQ. The CDR3 has 17 residues. Trimming stripped 1 base from V and 2 bases from J, with 15 bases between. Written as DNA, the CDR3 is TGTGCCAGCAGCCAAGTTTGGGAGGCAAGGGGCAATCAGCCCCAGCATTTT. Its translation: CASSQVWEARGNQPQHF.

V gene TRBV2 combines with J gene TRBJ2-3, with 7 bases matching TRBD2. Trimming cost V 7 bases and J 2 bases; bases outside gene matches: 3. The length of the CDR3 is 13 residues. Germline V gene data show CDR1 as SNHLY and CDR2 as FYNNEI. The CDR3 sequence: CASNGDYTDTQYF. For the CDR3, the DNA is TGTGCCAGCAACGGGGACTACACAGATACGCAGTATTTT.

V and J are TRBV27 and TRBJ2-7; D possibly corresponds to TRBD2 (6 bases). CDR1 is MNHEY, CDR2 SMNVEV, per germline (reference sequence). The CDR3 is 8 residues long. CDR3 amino acids: CGGEEQYF. CDR3 nucleotides: TGTGGGGGGGAAGAACAGTACTTC.

The chain couples TRBV7-9 to TRBJ2-3; D might be TRBD1 (5 bases). V was cut by 5 bases and J by 2 bases, with 14 bases left in between. The V gene's germline CDR1 is SEHNR and CDR2 FQNEAQ (reference sequence). The CDR3 has 15 residues. CDR3 sequence reads: CASSQGFSPTDTQYF. The CDR3 nucleotides read TGTGCCAGCAGCCAGGGTTTTTCCCCCACAGATACGCAGTATTTT. The variable domain in full, with the rest retrieved from reference TRBV7-9 and TRBJ2-3, is DTGVSQNPRHKITKRGQNVTFRCDPISEHNRLYWYRQTLGQGPEFLTYFQNEAQLEKSRLLSDRFSAERPKGSFSTLEIQRTEQGDSAMYLCASSQGFSPTDTQYFGPGTRLTVL.

V is TRBV27 and J is TRBJ1-5, with 7 bases matching TRBD1. The CDR3 covers 18 residues. Trimming removed 0 bases from V and 1 base from J; junction bases left unmatched: 9. Germline-derived CDR1 and CDR2 are MNHEY and SMNVEV (reference sequence). For the CDR3, the DNA is TGTGCCAGCAGTTTATCGAAGACAGGGAGAGAGAGCAATCAGCCCCAGCATTTT. Protein: CASSLSKTGRESNQPQHF.

This chain uses TRBV28 with TRBJ1-4; no clear D gene. This CDR3 region has 15 residues. Trimming removed 5 bases at V and 0 bases at J, with 10 bases between. CDR1 and CDR2 from the germline V gene are MDHEN and SYDVKM. The CDR3 spells CASSTAQTTNEKLFF. CDR3 nucleotides: TGTGCCAGCAGTACCGCACAAACAACTAATGAAAAACTGTTTTTT.

The chain employs TRBV28 and TRBJ2-3, with D hard to call. V was trimmed by 5 bases and J by 5 bases, leaving 11 bases between them. The V gene's germline CDR1 is MDHEN and CDR2 SYDVKM. CDR3 size: 13 residues. The CDR3 region has the DNA TGTGCCAGCAGTCAACCATGGGGAGATACGCAGTATTTT. As protein: CASSQPWGDTQYF.

The CDR3 bases are TGTGCCACCAGTGCTCTGGGCACCGCCTACAATGAGCAGTTCTTC. Amino acids: CATSALGTAYNEQFF. The chain combines TRBV24-1 with TRBJ2-1; D not certain. Germline V gene data show CDR1 as KGHDR and CDR2 as SFDVKD. There are 15 residues in the CDR3. With 5 bases removed from V and 2 bases from J, the gap between germline ends came to 12 bases.

The rearrangement uses TRBV2 and TRBJ2-3; D possibly corresponds to TRBD1 (6 bases). Trimming took off 0 bases at V and 7 bases at J, with 14 bases between the two ends. This CDR3 region has 15 residues. Per germline, CDR1 SNHLY and CDR2 FYNNEI. Here the CDR3 reads CASSEAVGGLHTQYF. The CDR3, as DNA: TGTGCCAGCAGTGAAGCGGTTGGGGGCTTACATACGCAGTATTTT.

The chain employs TRBV10-3 and TRBJ1-1; D ambiguous. Germline V lookup: CDR1 ENHRY, CDR2 SYGVKD. The CDR3 runs 15 residues. V gave up 2 bases and J gave up 11 bases, with 21 bases separating them. The CDR3 DNA sequence: TGTGCCATCAGTGAGACACCGGCAGACCCTCGAGGGGCTTTCTTT. Translating it yields CAISETPADPRGAFF.

The chain couples TRBV5-4 to TRBJ2-7; 7 bases are shared with TRBD1. CDR1 is SGHNT and CDR2 is YYREEE in the germline V gene (reference sequence). V lost 4 bases, J lost 5 bases, and 6 bases stayed unmatched. This CDR3 region has 13 residues. This CDR3 is CASSGSGTDEQYF. In DNA form, the CDR3 reads TGTGCCAGCAGCGGCTCCGGGACAGACGAGCAGTACTTC.

The V call is TRBV27, the J call TRBJ1-6; 7 nucleotides match TRBD1. V shed 5 bases and J 2 bases; nucleotides not matched to a gene: 9. Germline CDR1 MNHEY, CDR2 SMNVEV (reference sequence). The CDR3 spans 17 residues. The CDR3 sequence: CASSPDRETTYNSPLHF. The CDR3 DNA reads as TGTGCCAGCAGTCCTGACAGGGAAACAACCTATAATTCACCCCTCCACTTT.

V gene TRBV6-5 combines with J gene TRBJ2-1; no clear D. Germline V gives CDR1 MNHEY, CDR2 SVGAGI. V lost 5 bases to trimming and J lost 6 bases, with 17 bases between them. The CDR3 covers 15 residues. CDR3 coding DNA: TGTGCCAGCAGTCCAAGGAGAGGAGCCACCAATGAGCAGTTCTTC. It encodes CASSPRRGATNEQFF.

J is TRBJ1-1 and V is TRBV19; 7 bases align to TRBD1. This CDR3 is 15 amino acids long. The V and J ends lost 5 bases and 0 bases, in that order; junction bases with no gene match: 6. Germline-derived CDR1 and CDR2 are LNHDA and SQIVND (reference sequence). DNA for the CDR3: TGTGCCAGTAGTGCCCGGGACAGAATGAACACTGAAGCTTTCTTT. Its protein product is CASSARDRMNTEAFF.

This chain links TRBV28 with TRBJ1-6; no firm D call. The CDR3 is made up of 13 amino acids. With 5 bases removed from V and 9 bases from J, the gap between germline ends came to 11 bases. Looked up from germline, CDR1 is MDHEN and CDR2 is SYDVKM. The CDR3 protein is CASSPQGISPLHF. CDR3 nucleotide sequence: TGTGCCAGCAGTCCTCAAGGTATTTCACCCCTCCACTTT. Complete variable domain (other parts from reference TRBV28 and TRBJ1-6): DVKVTQSSRYLVKRTGEKVFLECVQDMDHENMFWYRQDPGLGLRLIYFSYDVKMKEKGDIPEGYSVSREKKERFSLILESASTNQTSMYLCASSPQGISPLHFGNGTRLTVT.